The clone carrying this T cell receptor (beta chain) was seen a few times. The sample is drawn from a study of blood T cell repertoires in COVID-19. Study as a whole: Specimens from acute and convalescent COVID-19 originated in the United States, Italy and Spain. T cells, B-cell-depleted T cells, or PBMCs provided the cDNA or gDNA that served as material.

As originally analysed: How many nucleated cells were present was estimated from reference gene primer amplification. The assay was immunoSEQ multiplex PCR, and TCRdb's table has in-frame clones only and misses some. The V and J calls and the clone size are those of that table, but D and trimming were determined from the DNA. The sample shows about 54,000 clones, roughly 91% of them seen only once. The origin of this receptor is a man aged 45-60 years with active COVID-19. Sequencing was done on a sample of peripheral blood.

CDR3 coding DNA: TGTGCCAGCAGTTTAGGGGTCACTAGAGCGGGGTCCTACAATGAGCAGTTCTTC. It encodes CASSLGVTRAGSYNEQFF. V and J are TRBV27 and TRBJ2-1, with 7 bases fitting TRBD2. The junction had 11 bases not matched to a gene; V was cut back by 2 bases and J by 1 base. CDR3 length: 18 residues. Germline V CDR1 and CDR2: MNHEY, SMNVEV (reference sequence).